Listed here are 8 T cell receptor beta chains from one sample, sequenced in a study of human T cells and chemical hapten exposure. TCRdb independently ran MiXCR on the RACE reads; one entry per CDR3 protein. Of roughly 120,000 distinct CDR3 sequences detected, 12% to 15% appear once; the ten largest clones hold 0.9% to 0.95%. Described time point: patch test 1, 2 weeks after DPC sensitization. Treatment indicated: therapeutic diphenylcyclopropenone sensitization with weekly scalp DPC. This sample comprised whole blood, obtained in connection with sensitization to the hapten diphenylcyclopropenone (DPC). The receptors were sampled from a man aged 18 to 29 with alopecia areata. Some clones in this sample may be carry-over from other donors' samples.

The gene calls are TRBV7-2 and TRBJ2-4; D is ambiguous. CDR1 and CDR2 (germline): SGHTA, FQGNSA. V was pared by 1 base and J by 0 bases, with 10 bases between. CDR3 size: 16 residues. The CDR3 protein is CASSLGQLLAKNIQYF. In nucleotides, the CDR3 is TGTGCCAGCAGCTTAGGGCAGCTACTAGCCAAAAACATTCAGTACTTC.

The chain joins TRBV11-2 to TRBJ2-1; no clear D gene. CDR1 is SGHAT, CDR2 FQNNGV, per germline. V was clipped by 3 bases and J by 4 bases, with 10 bases between them. This CDR3 has 14 residues. The CDR3: CASSLGRPYNEQFF. In DNA form, the CDR3 reads TGTGCCAGCAGCTTGGGCAGGCCTTACAATGAGCAGTTCTTC.

V gene TRBV11-2 combines with J gene TRBJ2-7, with D uncertain. The CDR3 extends over 14 amino acids. Germline-derived CDR1 and CDR2 are SGHAT and FQNNGV. Between the trimmed V and J ends, which lost 1 base and 2 bases, there was a span of 9 bases. For the CDR3, the DNA is TGTGCCAGCAGCTTAGGGGTCAGCCCCTACGAGCAGTACTTC. It is translated as CASSLGVSPYEQYF.

Notes on this clonotype: One end of the junction varies from germline; a read error may be responsible. The chain couples TRBV2 to TRBJ1-1; D is unresolved. CDR1 is SNHLY and CDR2 is FYNNEI in the germline V gene. The CDR3 spans 8 residues. The CDR3 sequence: CASSEENF. CDR3 bases: TGTGCCAGCAGTGAAGAGAATTTT.

This clonotype has a handful of counts. The chain links TRBV12-3 or TRBV12-4 to TRBJ2-1; D tentatively reads TRBD1 or TRBD2 (6 bases each). V lost 3 bases to trimming and J lost 9 bases, with 12 bases between them. This CDR3 is built from 13 residues. The DNA of the CDR3 is TGTGCCAGCAGTTTGGAGGGGGGCCTTGAGCAGTTCTTC. Translating it yields CASSLEGGLEQFF.

CDR3 region: CSASKTGDSYSNQPQHF. The CDR3 coding sequence is TGCAGTGCTAGTAAGACAGGGGATTCTTATAGCAATCAGCCCCAGCATTTT. The V and J genes are TRBV20-1 and TRBJ1-5, with 8 bases fitting TRBD1. The CDR3 runs 17 residues. The J segment lost 0 bases and the V segment lost 3 bases, leaving 10 bases of the junction unmatched. Per germline, CDR1 DFQATT and CDR2 SNEGSKA (reference sequence).

V gene TRBV12-3 or TRBV12-4 combines with J gene TRBJ2-3; D possibly matches TRBD1 or TRBD2 (5 bases each). The CDR3 sequence is 13 residues long. V was trimmed by 8 bases and J by 4 bases, leaving 13 bases between them. CDR3 nucleotide sequence: TGTGCCAGCGGATCGACGGGGCCAGATACGCAGTATTTT. This encodes CASGSTGPDTQYF.

J is TRBJ1-1 and V is TRBV6-6; a weak D match, TRBD1 (6 bases). The germline V and J ends were trimmed by 0 bases and 4 bases, with 24 bases remaining between them. There are 19 residues in the CDR3. CDR1 and CDR2 from the germline V gene are MNHNY and SVGAGI (reference sequence). The CDR3 DNA sequence: TGTGCCAGCAGTTACTCGGGGACAAGGGGTAGGGTGGATGGCACTGAAGCTTTCTTT. This sequence encodes CASSYSGTRGRVDGTEAFF.